This T cell receptor (beta chain) was documented in a study of blood T cell repertoires in COVID-19 (dated by TCRdb to the early 2020s). In the study overall: Samples covering the acute and convalescent phases of COVID-19 were provided by collaborators in the United States, Italy and Spain. The material from the prospective study consisted of cDNA or gDNA derived from T cells, B-cell-depleted T cells, or PBMCs. The dataset comprised deeply sampled blood TCRbeta repertoires from subjects exposed to, actively infected with, or recovered from COVID-19. The repertoires were released in a freely available public database meant as a resource for research on the immune response to SARS-CoV-2. Samples were obtained from the ongoing ImmuneRACE study (first 160 participants) and from some 1,300 subjects provided by 6 global collaborators. The sample metadata nearly always contained a de-identified subject ID, COVID-19 status, age in years and sex. HLA class I and class II types, where available, came from metadata supplied by the sample provider rather than from assay-based typing.

Relative to germline, V is missing 3 bases and J is missing 7 bases, with 4 bases of the junction outside any gene match. From a lookup of the germline V gene, CDR1 and CDR2 are LGHNA and YNFKEQ. The CDR3 contains 14 residues, cysteine and phenylalanine counted. Of the read, only the CDR3 DNA is kept; its 42 bases are in frame from base 1. What the study reported, not specific to this receptor: How much clinical and demographic metadata was included differed by source and by participant, and the metadata was provided uncurated.

The immunoSEQ Assay, a bias-controlled multiplex PCR, was used to amplify TCRbeta CDR3 regions from genomic DNA. As for how the authors treated the data: The number of nucleated cells in each sample was estimated by amplification of reference gene primers within the assay. Sequence reads were collapsed and filtered to measure the absolute abundance of every unique TCRbeta CDR3 rearrangement. For each sample, productive Simpson clonality was calculated as the square root of Simpson's diversity index over productive rearrangements. In its TCRdb copy, this immuneACCESS table keeps in-frame sequences only and misses some clones. Where compared with another copy, unresolved V genes explain less than half of these, and the others have no known cause. V and J calls and clone size follow that table, whereas D and trimming were derived from the DNA. The sample includes fewer than 250,000 clones, with 70% to 90% observed a single time. 11% of the sample goes to the ten largest clones.

Notes on this clone: There is no known antigen for this receptor. Base qualities are not recorded, but no much larger clone differs from it by a single base.

Participants in the prospective study were enrolled through a virtual design, were aged about 18 to 89 years, and lived in about 25 United States geographic areas. In the prospective study, cohorts were assigned on the basis of participant-reported clinical history obtained from a screening survey and a study questionnaire. For ImmuneRACE Cohort 3, a participant was defined as recovered based on two consecutive negative NP/OP PCR tests, clearance by a healthcare professional, or resolution of symptoms. Mobile phlebotomists in the prospective study collected whole blood, serum and a nasopharyngeal or oropharyngeal swab from every participant. Additional blood draws and questionnaires over an approximately 2-month period could optionally be provided by prospective study participants. Before DNA extraction, blood samples from the prospective study were shipped at room temperature or frozen.

The receptor was derived from a young man who had recovered from COVID-19. What was sequenced was PBMCs or T cells enriched from blood (not recorded which). Here the chain combines TRBV4-2 and TRBJ1-5, with 9 bases in between that match TRBD1. The nucleotide sequence reads as follows: TGTGCCAGCAGCCAGGGACAGGGTAGACAGCCCCAGCATTTT. Translated, this is CASSQGQGRQPQHF.